Listed below are T cell receptor beta chains from one sample, sequenced in a study of CD8 T cells in ankylosing spondylitis. TCRdb re-analysed the 5' RACE reads in MiXCR, keeping a single row per CDR3 protein. The top ten hold around 1.9% of the sample, which has roughly 30,000 distinct CDR3 sequences, about 5.6% seen once. Sequencing was done on a sample of blood, either unsorted or a sorted T cell fraction (not recorded which). The receptors were sampled from a female donor with ankylosing spondylitis or in good health (not recorded which). CDR3s include the opening cysteine and the closing phenylalanine or tryptophan. A D gene is named only where the DNA matches it firmly. Rows give clone size only sometimes, using once, few, many, or a class for an expanded clone.

j_call: TRBJ2-1
clone_size: many
d_call: TRBD2
v_call: TRBV9
cdr3_aa: CASSVGGGGASYNEQFF
cdr3_nt: TGTGCCAGCAGCGTAGGAGGCGGGGGGGCTTCCTACAATGAGCAGTTCTTC

j_call: TRBJ2-1
clone_size: many
d_call: TRBD2
v_call: TRBV9
cdr3_aa: CASSPPRVAGGGEQFF
cdr3_nt: TGTGCCAGCAGCCCCCCCCGGGTAGCGGGAGGGGGTGAGCAGTTCTTC

j_call: TRBJ2-3
clone_size: NA
d_call: TRBD2
v_call: TRBV9
cdr3_aa: CASSVGTSGTTDTQYF
cdr3_nt: TGTGCCAGCAGCGTAGGGACTAGCGGTACCACAGATACGCAGTATTTT

j_call: TRBJ1-6
clone_size: medium-sized
d_call: NA
v_call: TRBV9
cdr3_aa: CASSVGVAVNSPLHF
cdr3_nt: TGTGCCAGCAGCGTAGGGGTGGCGGTGAATTCACCCCTCCACTTT

j_call: TRBJ2-3
clone_size: NA
d_call: NA
v_call: TRBV9
cdr3_aa: CASSVADITDTQYF
cdr3_nt: TGTGCCAGCAGCGTAGCAGACATTACAGATACGCAGTATTTT

j_call: TRBJ1-1
clone_size: medium-sized
d_call: NA
v_call: TRBV9
cdr3_aa: CASSVDAVGDTEAFF
cdr3_nt: TGTGCCAGCAGCGTAGACGCGGTCGGGGACACTGAAGCTTTCTTT

j_call: TRBJ2-2
clone_size: NA
d_call: NA
v_call: TRBV9
cdr3_aa: CASSVGRLLNTGELFF
cdr3_nt: TGTGCCAGCAGCGTAGGCAGGTTACTGAACACCGGGGAGCTGTTTTTT

j_call: TRBJ2-5
clone_size: many
d_call: NA
v_call: TRBV9
cdr3_aa: CASSVEAGRSSVQETQYF
cdr3_nt: TGTGCCAGCAGCGTAGAAGCCGGGCGTAGCTCAGTGCAAGAGACCCAGTACTTC

j_call: TRBJ2-3
clone_size: many
d_call: NA
v_call: TRBV9
cdr3_aa: CASSSRDPHTDTQYF
cdr3_nt: TGTGCCAGCAGCTCCCGGGACCCCCACACAGATACGCAGTATTTT

j_call: TRBJ2-2
clone_size: many
d_call: TRBD1
v_call: TRBV9
cdr3_aa: CASSKRQGRTGELFF
cdr3_nt: TGTGCCAGCAGCAAACGACAGGGTAGGACCGGGGAGCTGTTTTTT

j_call: TRBJ2-3
clone_size: many
d_call: NA
v_call: TRBV9
cdr3_aa: CASSVEGGRDTDTQYF
cdr3_nt: TGTGCCAGCAGCGTAGAAGGGGGGCGCGACACAGATACGCAGTATTTT

j_call: TRBJ2-1
clone_size: many
d_call: TRBD2
v_call: TRBV9
cdr3_aa: CASSVRSGGRNEQFF
cdr3_nt: TGTGCCAGCAGCGTACGTAGCGGGGGGCGCAATGAGCAGTTCTTC

j_call: TRBJ2-3
clone_size: NA
d_call: TRBD1
v_call: TRBV9
cdr3_aa: CASSSRGPGTDTQYF
cdr3_nt: TGTGCCAGCAGCTCAAGGGGGCCAGGGACAGATACGCAGTATTTT

j_call: TRBJ1-6
clone_size: many
d_call: TRBD1
v_call: TRBV9
cdr3_aa: CASSTTGENSPLHF
cdr3_nt: TGTGCCAGCAGCACGACAGGGGAGAATTCACCCCTCCACTTT

j_call: TRBJ1-2
clone_size: NA
d_call: TRBD1
v_call: TRBV9
cdr3_aa: CASSGQGAGYTF
cdr3_nt: TGTGCCAGCAGCGGACAGGGGGCCGGCTACACCTTC